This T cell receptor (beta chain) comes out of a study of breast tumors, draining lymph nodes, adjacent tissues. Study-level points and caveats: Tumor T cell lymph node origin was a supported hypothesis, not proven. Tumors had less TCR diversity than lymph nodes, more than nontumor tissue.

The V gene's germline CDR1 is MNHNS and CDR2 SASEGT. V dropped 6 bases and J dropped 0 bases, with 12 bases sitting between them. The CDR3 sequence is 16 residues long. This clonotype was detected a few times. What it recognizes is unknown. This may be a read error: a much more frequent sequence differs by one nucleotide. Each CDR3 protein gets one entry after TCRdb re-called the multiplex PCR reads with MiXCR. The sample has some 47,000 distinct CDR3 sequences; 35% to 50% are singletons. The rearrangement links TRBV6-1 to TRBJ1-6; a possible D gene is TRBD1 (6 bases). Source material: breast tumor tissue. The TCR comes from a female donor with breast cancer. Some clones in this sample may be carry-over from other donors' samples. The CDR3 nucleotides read TGTGCCAGCAGACTAGAGGGGGGCTCCTATAATTCACCCCTCCACTTT. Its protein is CASRLEGGSYNSPLHF.